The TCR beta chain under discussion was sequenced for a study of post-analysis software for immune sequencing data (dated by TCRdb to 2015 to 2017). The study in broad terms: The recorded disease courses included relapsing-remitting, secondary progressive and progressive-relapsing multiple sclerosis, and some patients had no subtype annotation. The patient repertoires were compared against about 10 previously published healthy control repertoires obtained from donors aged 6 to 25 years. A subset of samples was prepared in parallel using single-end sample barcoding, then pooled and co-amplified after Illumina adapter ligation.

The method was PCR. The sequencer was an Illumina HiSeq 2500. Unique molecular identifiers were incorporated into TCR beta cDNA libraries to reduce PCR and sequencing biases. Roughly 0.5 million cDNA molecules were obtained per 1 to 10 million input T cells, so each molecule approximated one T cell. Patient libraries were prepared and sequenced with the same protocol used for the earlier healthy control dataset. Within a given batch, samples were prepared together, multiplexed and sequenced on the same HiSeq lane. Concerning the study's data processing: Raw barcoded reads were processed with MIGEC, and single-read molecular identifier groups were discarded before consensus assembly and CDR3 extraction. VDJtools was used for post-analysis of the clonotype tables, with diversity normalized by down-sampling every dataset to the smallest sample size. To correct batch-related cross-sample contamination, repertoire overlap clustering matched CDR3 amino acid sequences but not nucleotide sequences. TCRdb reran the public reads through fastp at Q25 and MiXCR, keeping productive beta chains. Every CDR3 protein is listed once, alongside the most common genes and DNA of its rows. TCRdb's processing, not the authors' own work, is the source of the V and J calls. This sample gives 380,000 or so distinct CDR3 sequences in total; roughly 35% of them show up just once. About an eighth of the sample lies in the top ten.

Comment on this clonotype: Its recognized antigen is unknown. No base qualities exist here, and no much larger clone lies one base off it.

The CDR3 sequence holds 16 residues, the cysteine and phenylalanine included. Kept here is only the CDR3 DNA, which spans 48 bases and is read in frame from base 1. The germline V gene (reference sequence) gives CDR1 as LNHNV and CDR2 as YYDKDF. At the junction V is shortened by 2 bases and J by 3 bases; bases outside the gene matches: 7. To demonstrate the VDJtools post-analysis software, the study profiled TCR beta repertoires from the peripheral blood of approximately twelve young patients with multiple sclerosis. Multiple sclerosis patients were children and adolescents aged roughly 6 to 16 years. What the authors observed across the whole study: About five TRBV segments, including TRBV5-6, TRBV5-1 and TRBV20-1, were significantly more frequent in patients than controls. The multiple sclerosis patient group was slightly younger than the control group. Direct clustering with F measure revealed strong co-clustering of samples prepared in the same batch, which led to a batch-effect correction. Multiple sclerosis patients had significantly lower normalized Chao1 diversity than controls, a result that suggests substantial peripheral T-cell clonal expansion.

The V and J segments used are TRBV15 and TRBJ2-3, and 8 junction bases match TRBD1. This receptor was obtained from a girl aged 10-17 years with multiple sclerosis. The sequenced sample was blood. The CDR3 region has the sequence CATSRSGTGKTDTQYF. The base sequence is TGTGCCACCAGCAGATCCGGGACAGGCAAGACAGATACGCAGTATTTT.